This paragraph reports one TCR beta chain. This receptor's antigen is unknown. No much larger clone is present one base from it, and per-base qualities are unavailable. Donors formed part of the validation cohort, which comprised 120 subjects and was distinct from the first cohort of over 500 subjects. The data belong to a study of cytomegalovirus exposure and HLA in healthy donors (dated by TCRdb to the late 2010s). Describing the broader study: According to a later analysis, the roughly 130 validation repertoires were produced on the same platform as the roughly 720 repertoires of the first cohort. A separate validation cohort of over 95 different subjects was used in addition to the roughly 620-subject first cohort. The aim of the study was to test whether cataloging public T cell receptors could identify signatures of past pathogen exposure. To predict cytomegalovirus infection status, the study brought together high-throughput TCR immunosequencing, statistical association of individual TCRs with disease status, and machine learning.

Library preparation was by the immunoSEQ multiplex PCR assay. Per the source publication's procedure: A statistical classification framework was built for diagnosing cytomegalovirus status from the catalog of TCR beta chain sequences. TCRdb carries this immuneACCESS record with in-frame sequences only. Its versions omit some clonotypes, under half of them owing to an unresolved V gene in the studies checked, with the rest unexplained. The V and J calls and clone size are taken from that table; D and trimming were inferred from the DNA. The sample records 120,000 or so clones, around 90% of which are singletons. Around 2% of the sample comes from the top ten. Reading from cysteine to phenylalanine, the CDR3 counts 16 amino acids. CDR3 DNA only is kept here, 48 bases in frame from base 1. From a lookup of the germline V gene (reference sequence), CDR1 and CDR2 are MNHEY and SMNVEV. V loses 3 bases at its end and J loses 2 bases; junction bases beyond the gene matches: 4.

Points the paper makes about the study in general: According to the authors, the approach could potentially be generalized to other disease states and immunological phenotypes. In a later analysis, TCRs clustered in the first cohort were found to also tend to co-occur in the 130 or so validation repertoires, with about 94% of cluster scores above 0. A later analysis had no HLA typing for the validation cohort, so co-occurrence there was scored across all 130 or so repertoires. Three of the identified cytomegalovirus-associated TCR beta chains were confirmed in vitro to be specific for cytomegalovirus antigens. A total of 150 to 200 TCR beta chains were listed by the study as associated with cytomegalovirus. While some public TCRs were present in many individuals, most TCR sequences turned up only very rarely across donors. Cytomegalovirus status was reported to be diagnosed by the classifier with high specificity and sensitivity in both the original and validation cohorts.

Sequenced: PBMCs. The TCR originated in a woman aged 18-30 years in good health and CMV-seronegative. This chain is built from TRBV27 and TRBJ1-5, and TRBD1 matches 10 of the central bases. The CDR3 corresponds to CASSFAGQGGNQPQHF. The nucleotides read TGTGCCAGCAGTTTTGCAGGACAGGGGGGCAATCAGCCCCAGCATTTT.